This TCR beta chain was captured by sequencing in a study of graft-versus-host responses after intestinal transplantation. Whole-study context: Each recipient received a multivisceral, liver-intestinal, or isolated intestinal graft. Following induction with anti-thymocyte globulin, all recipients were given tacrolimus and steroids for 2 to 4 years. Broader study findings: GvH clones turned up in recipient marrow; some had shown up first in ileum or blood. Subjects displaying graft-donor T cell macrochimerism possessed elevated graft-versus-host to host-versus-graft clonal ratios inside allografts.

Assay used: immunoSEQ multiplex PCR; TCRdb lists only in-frame clones, some missing. This sample has 25,000 or so clones, with around 76% found just once. V trimming: 5 bases; J trimming: 4 bases; junction bases outside the gene matches: 4. The CDR3 length is 14 residues. Germline V CDR1 and CDR2: MNHEY, SVGAGI. As to this clone: No antigen is known for it.

The TCR comes from a human donor who received an intestinal transplant. This sequence joins TRBV6-5 and TRBJ2-3; 9 bases align to TRBD2. The sequences come from unstimulated CD4+ T cells sorted from spleen or lymph node cells, collected before intestinal transplant. The CDR3 region is CASSNGLASDTQYF. Here the CDR3 DNA reads TGTGCCAGCAGTAACGGACTAGCGTCAGATACGCAGTATTTT.